Listed below are T cell receptor beta chains from one sample, sequenced in a study of cytomegalovirus exposure and HLA in healthy donors. The table came from immunoSEQ multiplex PCR; TCRdb's copy has only in-frame clones and leaves some out. The sample records approximately 100,000 clones, 75% to 85% being singletons. The specimen was PBMCs. All receptors come from a middle-aged woman in good health and CMV-seronegative. The CDR3 runs from the conserved cysteine through the conserved F or W. The D gene is left open where the match is weak. Rows give clone size only sometimes, using once, few, many, or a class for an expanded clone.

abundance: -
j_gene: TRBJ1-2
v_gene: TRBV18
d_gene: -
len: 17
CDR3aa: CASSPSADLGHLYGYTF
CDR3nt: TGTGCCAGCTCACCATCCGCCGATCTGGGACATCTCTATGGCTACACCTTC

abundance: -
j_gene: TRBJ1-2
v_gene: TRBV2
d_gene: -
len: 12
CDR3aa: CASRIPGYGYTF
CDR3nt: TGTGCCAGCAGGATACCAGGGTATGGCTACACCTTC

abundance: few
j_gene: TRBJ1-1
v_gene: TRBV9
d_gene: -
len: 11
CDR3aa: CASSTGTEAFF
CDR3nt: TGTGCCAGCAGCACCGGGACTGAAGCTTTCTTT

abundance: -
j_gene: TRBJ1-6
v_gene: TRBV2
d_gene: -
len: 13
CDR3aa: CASSDTYNSPLHF
CDR3nt: TGTGCCAGCAGTGACACTTATAATTCACCCCTCCACTTT

abundance: -
j_gene: TRBJ1-3
v_gene: TRBV5-6
d_gene: -
len: 17
CDR3aa: CASSLSGSTASGNTIYF
CDR3nt: TGTGCCAGCAGCTTGAGTGGGTCAACAGCCTCTGGAAACACCATATATTTT

abundance: -
j_gene: TRBJ1-2
v_gene: TRBV6-8
d_gene: -
len: 17
CDR3aa: CASSYASLASANYGYTF
CDR3nt: TGTGCCAGCAGTTACGCTTCGTTGGCGAGCGCTAACTATGGCTACACCTTC

abundance: few
j_gene: TRBJ1-1
v_gene: TRBV6-1
d_gene: TRBD1
len: 19
CDR3aa: CASSDRGLSSFGLNTEAFF
CDR3nt: TGTGCCAGCAGTGACAGGGGGCTAAGTTCCTTCGGGTTGAACACTGAAGCTTTCTTT

abundance: -
j_gene: TRBJ1-1
v_gene: TRBV27
d_gene: -
len: 12
CDR3aa: CASSLQGSEAFF
CDR3nt: TGTGCCAGCAGTTTACAGGGGTCTGAAGCTTTCTTT

abundance: -
j_gene: TRBJ2-7
v_gene: TRBV5-4
d_gene: TRBD1
len: 15
CDR3aa: CASSQIQGASYEQYF
CDR3nt: TGTGCCAGCAGCCAAATACAGGGGGCTTCCTACGAGCAGTACTTC

abundance: -
j_gene: TRBJ1-2
v_gene: TRBV30
d_gene: -
len: 12
CDR3aa: CAWSAGTYGYTF
CDR3nt: TGTGCCTGGAGTGCAGGAACCTATGGCTACACCTTC

abundance: -
j_gene: TRBJ2-1
v_gene: TRBV28
d_gene: -
len: 15
CDR3aa: CASSLSGTGYNEQFF
CDR3nt: TGTGCCAGCAGTTTATCTGGGACTGGGTACAATGAGCAGTTCTTC

abundance: -
j_gene: TRBJ1-3
v_gene: TRBV2
d_gene: -
len: 16
CDR3aa: CASSEGDSVSGNTIYF
CDR3nt: TGTGCCAGCAGTGAAGGCGACAGTGTCTCTGGAAACACCATATATTTT

abundance: -
j_gene: TRBJ1-6
v_gene: TRBV19
d_gene: -
len: 13
CDR3aa: CASSIGGRSPLHF
CDR3nt: TGTGCCAGTAGTATAGGGGGCCGCTCACCCCTCCACTTT

abundance: once
j_gene: TRBJ2-3
v_gene: TRBV6-5
d_gene: -
len: 13
CDR3aa: CASSYDSTDTQYF
CDR3nt: TGTGCCAGCAGTTACGACTCTACAGATACGCAGTATTTT

abundance: -
j_gene: TRBJ1-1
v_gene: TRBV18
d_gene: -
len: 13
CDR3aa: CASSRLGDTEAFF
CDR3nt: TGTGCCAGCTCACGACTGGGTGACACTGAAGCTTTCTTT

abundance: few
j_gene: TRBJ2-2
v_gene: TRBV4-1
d_gene: -
len: 15
CDR3aa: CASSQSAEGTGELFF
CDR3nt: TGCGCCAGCAGCCAAAGTGCCGAGGGCACCGGGGAGCTGTTTTTT

abundance: -
j_gene: TRBJ1-4
v_gene: TRBV7-8
d_gene: -
len: 16
CDR3aa: CASMQDRGTTNEKLFF
CDR3nt: TGTGCCAGCATGCAAGACCGAGGGACAACTAATGAAAAACTGTTTTTT

abundance: -
j_gene: TRBJ1-2
v_gene: TRBV4-3
d_gene: -
len: 11
CDR3aa: CASRGQGRYTF
CDR3nt: TGCGCCAGCAGGGGCCAGGGGCGCTACACCTTC

abundance: -
j_gene: TRBJ2-3
v_gene: TRBV30
d_gene: TRBD1
len: 16
CDR3aa: CARGHTGGPSTDTQYF
CDR3nt: TGTGCCCGGGGCCACACAGGGGGCCCTAGCACAGATACGCAGTATTTT

abundance: few
j_gene: TRBJ2-4
v_gene: TRBV7-6
d_gene: -
len: 18
CDR3aa: CASSPRPHTELAKNIQYF
CDR3nt: TGTGCCAGCAGCCCTAGGCCCCACACCGAATTAGCCAAAAACATTCAGTACTTC

abundance: -
j_gene: TRBJ1-1
v_gene: TRBV7-8
d_gene: -
len: 16
CDR3aa: CASSLDRVGTNTEAFF
CDR3nt: TGTGCCAGCAGCTTAGACAGGGTGGGAACGAACACTGAAGCTTTCTTT

abundance: once
j_gene: TRBJ2-6
v_gene: TRBV5-1
d_gene: TRBD1
len: 18
CDR3aa: CASSFITGGFAGANVLTF
CDR3nt: TGCGCCAGCAGCTTTATTACAGGGGGCTTTGCTGGGGCCAACGTCCTGACTTTC

abundance: -
j_gene: TRBJ1-2
v_gene: TRBV27
d_gene: -
len: 14
CDR3aa: CASSLMGGQIPDAF
CDR3nt: TGTGCCAGCAGTTTAATGGGTGGGCAAATCCCCGACGCCTTC

abundance: -
j_gene: TRBJ1-4
v_gene: TRBV2
d_gene: -
len: 17
CDR3aa: CASSEEVGGPTNEKLFF
CDR3nt: TGTGCCAGCAGTGAAGAGGTCGGAGGACCAACTAATGAAAAACTGTTTTTT

abundance: once
j_gene: TRBJ2-3
v_gene: TRBV29-1
d_gene: TRBD2
len: 15
CDR3aa: CSVEAGTSVPDTQYF
CDR3nt: TGCAGCGTTGAGGCCGGGACTAGCGTGCCAGATACGCAGTATTTT

abundance: -
j_gene: TRBJ2-7
v_gene: TRBV20-1
d_gene: -
len: 11
CDR3aa: CSAPQVGEQYF
CDR3nt: TGCAGTGCCCCACAGGTCGGGGAGCAGTACTTC

abundance: -
j_gene: TRBJ2-1
v_gene: TRBV11-3
d_gene: -
len: 15
CDR3aa: CASSEDGGSYNEQFF
CDR3nt: TGTGCCAGCAGCGAAGACGGAGGCTCCTACAATGAGCAGTTCTTC

abundance: -
j_gene: TRBJ2-5
v_gene: TRBV7-6
d_gene: -
len: 12
CDR3aa: CASSHREETQYF
CDR3nt: TGTGCCAGCAGCCACCGAGAAGAGACCCAGTACTTC